This T cell receptor (beta chain) originates from a study of Graves' ophthalmopathy and Graves' hyperthyroidism. Regarding the study as a whole: Blood also harbored most expanded thyroid clonotypes above 0.001 frequency. A roughly 81% specificity and 87.88% sensitivity were achieved by a 13-signature model that separated ophthalmopathy from stable hyperthyroidism.

Moderate-to-severe activity, CAS at least 3, NOSPECS at least 4 and duration under 3 months characterized donors with ophthalmopathy. Other autoimmune diseases, uncontrolled infections, pregnancy or lactation led to the exclusion of patients. The authors amplified TCR beta CDR3 regions, and they did so from RNA transcripts for repertoire sequencing. Amplification began with first-round RT-PCR using HTBI primers, then second-round multiplex PCR was performed. TCRdb re-analysed the multiplex PCR reads in MiXCR, keeping a single row per CDR3 protein. The profile shows 340,000 or so distinct CDR3 sequences, 15% to 20% of them singletons. This clonotype came up many times. Its cognate antigen is unknown. The sequence was collected from an adult man with Graves' ophthalmopathy. Source material: peripheral blood.

CDR3 sequence: CATSRDLGRFYEQYF. The CDR3 DNA follows: TGTGCCACCAGCAGAGACCTGGGGAGGTTCTACGAGCAGTACTTC. The chain employs TRBV15 and TRBJ2-7; D is perhaps TRBD2 (6 bases). This CDR3 comprises 15 residues. Looked up from germline, CDR1 is LNHNV and CDR2 is YYDKDF (reference sequence). Trimming left V 0 bases short and J 3 bases short, with 12 bases between.